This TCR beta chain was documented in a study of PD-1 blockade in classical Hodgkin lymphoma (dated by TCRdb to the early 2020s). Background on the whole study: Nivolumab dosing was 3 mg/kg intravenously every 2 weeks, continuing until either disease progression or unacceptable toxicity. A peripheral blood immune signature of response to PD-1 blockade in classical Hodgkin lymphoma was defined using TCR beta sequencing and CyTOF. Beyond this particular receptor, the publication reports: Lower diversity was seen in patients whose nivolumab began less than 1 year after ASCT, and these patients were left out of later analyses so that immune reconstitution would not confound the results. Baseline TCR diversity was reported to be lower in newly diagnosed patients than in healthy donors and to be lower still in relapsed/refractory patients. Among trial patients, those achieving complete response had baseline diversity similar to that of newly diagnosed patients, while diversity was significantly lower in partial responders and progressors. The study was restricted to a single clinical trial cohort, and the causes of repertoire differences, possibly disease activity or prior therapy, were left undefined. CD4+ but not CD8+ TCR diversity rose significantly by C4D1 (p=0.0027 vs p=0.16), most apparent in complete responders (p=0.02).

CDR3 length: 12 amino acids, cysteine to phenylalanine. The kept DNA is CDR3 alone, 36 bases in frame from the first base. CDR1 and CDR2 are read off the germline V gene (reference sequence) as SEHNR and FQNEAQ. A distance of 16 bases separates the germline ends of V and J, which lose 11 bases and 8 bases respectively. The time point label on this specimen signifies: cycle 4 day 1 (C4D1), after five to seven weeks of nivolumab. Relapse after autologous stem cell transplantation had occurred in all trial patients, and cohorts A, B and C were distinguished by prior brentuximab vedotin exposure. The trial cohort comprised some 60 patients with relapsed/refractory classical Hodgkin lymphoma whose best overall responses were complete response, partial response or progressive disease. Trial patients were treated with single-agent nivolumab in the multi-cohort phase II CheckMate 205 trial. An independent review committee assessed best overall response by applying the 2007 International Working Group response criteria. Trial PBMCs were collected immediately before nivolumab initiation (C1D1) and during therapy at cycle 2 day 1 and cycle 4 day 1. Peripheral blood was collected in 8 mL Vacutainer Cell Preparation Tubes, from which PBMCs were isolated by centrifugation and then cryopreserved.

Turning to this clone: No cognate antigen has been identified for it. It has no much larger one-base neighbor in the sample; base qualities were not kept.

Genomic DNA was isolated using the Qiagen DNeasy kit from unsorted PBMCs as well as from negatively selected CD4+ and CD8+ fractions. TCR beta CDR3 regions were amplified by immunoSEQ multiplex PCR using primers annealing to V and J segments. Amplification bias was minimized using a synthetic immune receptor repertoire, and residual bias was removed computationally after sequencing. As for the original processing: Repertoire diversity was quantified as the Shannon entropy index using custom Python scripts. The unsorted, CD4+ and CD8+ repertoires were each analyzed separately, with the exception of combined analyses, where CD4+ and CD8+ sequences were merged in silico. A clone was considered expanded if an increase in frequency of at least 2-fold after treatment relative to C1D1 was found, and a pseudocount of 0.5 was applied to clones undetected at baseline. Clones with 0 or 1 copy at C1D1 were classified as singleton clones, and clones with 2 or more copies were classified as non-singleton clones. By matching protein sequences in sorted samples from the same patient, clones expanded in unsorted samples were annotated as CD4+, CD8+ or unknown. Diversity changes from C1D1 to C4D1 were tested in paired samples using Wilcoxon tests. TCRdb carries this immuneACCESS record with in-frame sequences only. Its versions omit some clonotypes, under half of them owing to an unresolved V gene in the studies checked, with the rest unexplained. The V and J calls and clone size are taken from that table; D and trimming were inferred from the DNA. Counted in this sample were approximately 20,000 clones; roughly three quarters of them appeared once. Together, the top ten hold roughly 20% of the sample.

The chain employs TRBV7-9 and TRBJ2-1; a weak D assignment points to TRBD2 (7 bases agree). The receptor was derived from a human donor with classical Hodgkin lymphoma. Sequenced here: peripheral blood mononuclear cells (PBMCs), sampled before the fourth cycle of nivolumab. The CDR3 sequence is CAGGRGADEQFF. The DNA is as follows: TGTGCCGGAGGCCGGGGGGCCGATGAGCAGTTCTTC.